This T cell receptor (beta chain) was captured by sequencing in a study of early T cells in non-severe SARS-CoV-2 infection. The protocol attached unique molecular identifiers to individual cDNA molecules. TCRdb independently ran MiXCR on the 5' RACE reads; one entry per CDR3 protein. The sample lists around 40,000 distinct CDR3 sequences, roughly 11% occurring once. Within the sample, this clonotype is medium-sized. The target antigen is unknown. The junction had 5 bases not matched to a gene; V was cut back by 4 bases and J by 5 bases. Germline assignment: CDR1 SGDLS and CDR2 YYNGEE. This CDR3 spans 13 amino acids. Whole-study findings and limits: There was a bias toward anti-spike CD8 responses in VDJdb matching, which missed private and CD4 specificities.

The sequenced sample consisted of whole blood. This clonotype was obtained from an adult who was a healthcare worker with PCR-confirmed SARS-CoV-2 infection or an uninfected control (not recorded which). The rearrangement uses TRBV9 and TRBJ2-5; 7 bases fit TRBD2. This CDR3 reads CASSLSRGETQYF. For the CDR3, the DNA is TGTGCCAGCAGCCTCTCGCGGGGGGAGACCCAGTACTTC. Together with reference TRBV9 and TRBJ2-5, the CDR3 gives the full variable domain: DSGVTQTPKHLITATGQRVTLRCSPRSGDLSVYWYQQSLDQGLQFLIQYYNGEERAKGNILERFSAQQFPDLHSELNLSSLELGDSALYFCASSLSRGETQYFGPGTRLLVL.